This entry describes one T cell receptor beta chain. The sample comes from a study of blood T cell repertoires in COVID-19. Study information: Samples came from the United States, Italy and Spain, spanning acute and convalescent COVID-19. From T cells, B-cell-depleted T cells, or PBMCs came the material, which was cDNA or gDNA.

Original processing notes: Estimated nucleated cell counts came from reference gene primer amplification. TCRdb's copy holds only in-frame clones and misses some; the assay was immunoSEQ multiplex PCR. V, J and clone size are those of that table, while D and trimming were read from the DNA. Altogether about 62,000 clones are present, 92% being singletons, with the ten largest covering about 5.4%. The CDR3 length is 13 residues. V gave up 5 bases and J gave up 7 bases, with 14 bases separating them. This clonotype originated in a human donor in a cohort sampled during active COVID-19. V is TRBV12-3 or TRBV12-4 and J is TRBJ2-5; weak D call: TRBD2 (6 bases). The specimen sequenced was peripheral blood. Here the CDR3 reads CASSPTDGGTQYF. DNA of the CDR3: TGTGCCAGCAGTCCCACGGACGGGGGGACCCAGTACTTC.